The sequence of this TCR beta chain was determined in a study of blood T cell repertoires in COVID-19. After removal of 5 bases from V and 3 bases from J, the junction contained 7 bases not matched to a gene. CDR3 length equals 16 residues. Germline CDR1 SGHAT, CDR2 FQDESV (reference sequence). The repertoire was sequenced with immunoSEQ multiplex PCR; TCRdb's copy has only in-frame clones and lacks some. The sample yields a few hundred thousand clones, about 88% seen once. Sample: PBMCs or T cells enriched from blood (not recorded which). This chain joins TRBV11-1 and TRBJ2-2; the match to TRBD2 covers 9 bases. The clonotype comes from a young woman who had recovered from COVID-19. CDR3 DNA sequence: TGTGCCAGCAGCCCGAGGCGGGGGGGGCACACCGGGGAGCTGTTTTTT. Amino acid sequence: CASSPRRGGHTGELFF. Filled out from reference TRBV11-1 and TRBJ2-2, the complete variable domain reads EAEVAQSPRYKITEKSQAVAFWCDPISGHATLYWYRQILGQGPELLVQFQDESVVDDSQLPKDRFSAERLKGVDSTLKIQPAELGDSAMYLCASSPRRGGHTGELFFGEGSRLTVL.